The 29 T cell receptor beta chains reported below all come from one sample, sequenced in a study of blood T cell repertoires in COVID-19. Clones were read by immunoSEQ multiplex PCR, and TCRdb kept only the in-frame ones, dropping some. The table includes tens of thousands of clones, over 65% detected once. Sequencing was done on a sample of peripheral blood. These receptors all come from a man in his 70s with acute or convalescent COVID-19.

The chain couples TRBV5-1 to TRBJ1-3; D gene unclear. The CDR3 runs to 16 residues. Trimming pared 0 bases from V and 2 bases from J, leaving 12 bases between. The germline CDR1 and CDR2 sequences are SGHRS and YFSETQ. The CDR3 coding sequence is TGCGCCAGCAGCTTGGGTGAGGGCACTGCTGGAAACACCATATATTTT. Translated, it gives CASSLGEGTAGNTIYF. The full variable domain, rest sourced from reference TRBV5-1 and TRBJ1-3, is KAGVTQTPRYLIKTRGQQVTLSCSPISGHRSVSWYQQTPGQGLQFLFEYFSETQRNKGNFPGRFSGRQFSNSRSEMNVSTLELGDSALYLCASSLGEGTAGNTIYFGEGSWLTVV.

The gene calls are TRBV7-8 and TRBJ1-4; TRBD1 matches at 9 bases. The V segment lost 5 bases and the J segment 5 bases; nucleotides outside the gene matches: 12. Germline assignment: CDR1 SGHVS and CDR2 FQNEAQ. This CDR3 region has 17 residues. CDR3 DNA sequence: TGTGCCAGCAGCCAAGTCACAGGGGGCGCATTGAATGAAAAACTGTTTTTT. Translation: CASSQVTGGALNEKLFF.

V gene TRBV7-9 combines with J gene TRBJ2-1; 12 bases are shared with TRBD2. The CDR3 spans 15 residues. The germline V gene encodes CDR1 SEHNR and CDR2 FQNEAQ (reference sequence). The V gene end was trimmed by 5 bases and the J gene end by 9 bases; junction bases not matched to a gene: 8. The CDR3, as DNA: TGTGCCAGCAGCCCAGGAACTAGCGGGAGGCTTGAGCAGTTCTTC. Translation: CASSPGTSGRLEQFF.

V and J are TRBV28 and TRBJ1-5, with D possibly matching TRBD1 (6 bases). V gave up 2 bases and J gave up 4 bases, with 18 bases separating them. Per the germline V gene, CDR1 is MDHEN and CDR2 is SYDVKM. The CDR3 loop spans 17 amino acids. CDR3 coding DNA: TGTGCCAGCAGTTTAGGGACATTTGGGGACGGGAATCAGCCCCAGCATTTT. The encoded protein is CASSLGTFGDGNQPQHF.

The chain combines TRBV18 with TRBJ2-6, with 10 nucleotides matching TRBD1. Trimming at V came to 2 bases and at J to 2 bases, leaving 12 bases not matched to a gene. This CDR3 is built from 20 residues. Looked up from germline, CDR1 is KGHSH and CDR2 is LQKENI. In DNA, the CDR3 is TGTGCCAGCTCACCATTACGACCGGGACAGGGGACCCCTGGGGCCAACGTCCTGACTTTC. It yields the protein CASSPLRPGQGTPGANVLTF.

This clone was observed a few times. The rearrangement uses TRBV6-2 or TRBV6-3 and TRBJ1-6; possible D gene TRBD1, 6 bases. Germline assignment: CDR1 MNHEY and CDR2 SVGEGT. CDR3 length: 15 amino acids. Trimming left V 6 bases short and J 8 bases short, with 17 bases between. CDR3 protein: CASSSDSGLYSPLHF. CDR3 DNA: TGTGCCAGCAGCTCGGACAGCGGCCTCTATTCACCCCTCCACTTT.

The V call is TRBV9, the J call TRBJ2-7, with 8 bases fitting TRBD1. CDR3 length equals 14 residues. Germline lookup yields CDR1 SGDLS and CDR2 YYNGEE. The CDR3 loop reads CAGSPGQDPYEQYF. CDR3 coding DNA: TGTGCAGGAAGCCCGGGACAGGACCCCTACGAGCAGTACTTC.

V and J are TRBV7-2 and TRBJ1-5; D gene ambiguous. Deletions cut 3 bases from V and 0 bases from J, with 9 bases between. Germline assignment: CDR1 SGHTA and CDR2 FQGNSA. The CDR3 is 15 amino acids. The CDR3 DNA sequence: TGTGCCAGCAGCTTTGGCGGATATAGCAATCAGCCCCAGCATTTT. Translating gives CASSFGGYSNQPQHF.

This clone appeared a few times. An end of the junction differs from the germline gene, which may be a read error. The genes are TRBV7-8 and TRBJ1-5; TRBD1 matches 7 bases. The germline gives CDR1 SGHVS, CDR2 FQNEAQ. This CDR3 has 13 amino acids. CDR3 coding DNA: TGTGCCAGCAGCCACAGGGGCAAACAGCCCCAGCATTTT. This sequence encodes CASSHRGKQPQHF. Together with reference TRBV7-8 and TRBJ1-5, the CDR3 gives the full variable domain: GAGVSQSPRYKVAKRGQDVALRCDPISGHVSLFWYQQALGQGPEFLTYFQNEAQLDKSGLPSDRFFAERPEGSVSTLKIQRTQQEDSAVYLCASSHRGKQPQHFGDGTRLSIL.

The V and J genes are TRBV7-9 and TRBJ1-4, with D perhaps matching TRBD1 (6 bases). Germline V gene sequence: CDR1 SEHNR, CDR2 FQNEAQ (reference sequence). This CDR3 is 14 amino acids long. Trimming removed 3 bases from V and 4 bases from J, with 9 bases in between. CDR3 bases: TGTGCCAGCAGCTTCGGGACACATAATGAAAAACTGTTTTTT. This sequence encodes CASSFGTHNEKLFF.

This chain joins TRBV5-1 and TRBJ2-5, with TRBD1 matching 9 bases. Looked up from germline, CDR1 is SGHRS and CDR2 is YFSETQ. The CDR3 contains 20 residues. With 1 base clipped from V and 0 bases from J, the junction kept 16 bases outside the gene matches. The DNA of the CDR3 is TGCGCCAGCAGCTTGCTCGGCGTGGGTTCCGGGACAGGGAACCAAGAGACCCAGTACTTC. This gives the protein CASSLLGVGSGTGNQETQYF.

This rearrangement joins TRBV27 to TRBJ2-1; the match to TRBD1 covers 12 bases. CDR3 length: 16 residues. Germline trimming cut 4 bases from V and 4 bases from J; bases unmatched to any gene: 5. Germline CDR1 reads MNHEY; CDR2 reads SMNVEV (reference sequence). CDR3 in amino acids: CASSSGTGGPYNEQFF. The CDR3 DNA follows: TGTGCCAGCAGTTCCGGGACAGGGGGCCCATACAATGAGCAGTTCTTC.

The chain is built from TRBV11-2 and TRBJ1-2; D is undetermined. The V gene lost 4 bases and the J gene lost 5 bases, with 14 bases spanning the gap. CDR3 length: 14 amino acids. CDR1 is SGHAT and CDR2 is FQNNGV in the germline V gene. The CDR3 DNA sequence: TGTGCCAGCAGCTCGGGGTGGACGGATTATGGCTACACCTTC. It specifies CASSSGWTDYGYTF. The full variable domain, with the rest looked up from reference TRBV11-2 and TRBJ1-2, is EAGVAQSPRYKIIEKRQSVAFWCNPISGHATLYWYQQILGQGPKLLIQFQNNGVVDDSQLPKDRFSAERLKGVDSTLKIQPAKLEDSAVYLCASSSGWTDYGYTFGSGTRLTVV.

The chain's CDR3 is CASSQDNRGAKHGYTF. The CDR3 DNA reads TGCGCCAGCAGCCAAGATAACAGGGGCGCGAAACATGGCTACACCTTC. The chain links TRBV4-3 to TRBJ1-2; TRBD1 matches at 7 bases. The CDR3 runs 16 residues. Germline loops: CDR1 LGHNA, CDR2 YSLEER. The junction had 10 bases not matched to a gene; V was cut back by 0 bases and J by 6 bases.

The genes are TRBV4-3 and TRBJ2-2, with 7 bases fitting TRBD2. The CDR3 runs 18 residues. Per germline, CDR1 LGHNA and CDR2 YSLEER. Trimming cost V 1 base and J 0 bases; bases outside gene matches: 8. CDR3 sequence: CASSQGYVGGTNTGELFF. As DNA, the CDR3 is TGCGCCAGCAGCCAAGGCTATGTCGGGGGGACGAACACCGGGGAGCTGTTTTTT.

The chain employs TRBV18 and TRBJ2-5; 7 nucleotides align to TRBD1. Germline-derived CDR1 and CDR2 are KGHSH and LQKENI. Unmatched junction bases numbered 1, after V lost 4 bases and J lost 2 bases. The CDR3 sequence is 13 residues long. CDR3 bases: TGTGCCAGCTCACAGGGACAGCAAGAGACCCAGTACTTC. Translation gives CASSQGQQETQYF.

The genes are TRBV3-1 (or the pseudogene TRBV3-2) and TRBJ2-7, with 7 positions matching TRBD1. Trimming cost V 4 bases and J 4 bases; bases outside gene matches: 7. The CDR3 length is 14 residues. Germline values: CDR1 LGHDT, CDR2 YNNKEL (reference sequence). The CDR3 is CASSPRGQPYEQYF. CDR3 DNA sequence: TGTGCCAGCAGCCCCCGGGGACAGCCATACGAGCAGTACTTC.

The table lists this clone with a few counts. The genes are TRBV2 and TRBJ2-3, with D perhaps matching TRBD2 (6 bases). The CDR3 has 15 residues. Germline V lookup: CDR1 SNHLY, CDR2 FYNNEI. V was trimmed by 7 bases and J by 6 bases, leaving 20 bases between them. The CDR3 nucleotides read TGTGCCAGCATCGCCGGGAGATCTCCCGGTGATACGCAGTATTTT. Residues: CASIAGRSPGDTQYF.

This chain links TRBV3-1 (or the pseudogene TRBV3-2) with TRBJ1-4, with 8 bases matching TRBD1. The V and J ends lost 5 bases and 7 bases, in that order; junction bases with no gene match: 6. The CDR3 has 14 residues. In germline, CDR1 is LGHDT, CDR2 YNNKEL (reference sequence). In nucleotides, the CDR3 is TGTGCCAGCAGCGAATTGCAGGGGGCTGAAAAACTGTTTTTT. Its translation is CASSELQGAEKLFF.

The chain joins TRBV9 to TRBJ2-1, with 12 bases matching TRBD2. In germline, CDR1 is SGDLS, CDR2 YYNGEE. The ends lost 4 bases at V and 4 bases at J; junction bases unmatched: 6. The CDR3 covers 16 residues. The DNA of the CDR3 is TGTGCCAGCAGCCGGATCGGGACTAGCGGGTACAATGAGCAGTTCTTC. It codes for CASSRIGTSGYNEQFF.

The CDR3 loop reads CASSPTGFYGYTF. The CDR3 bases are TGTGCCAGCAGCCCGACGGGATTCTATGGCTACACCTTC. The chain employs TRBV6-5 and TRBJ1-2; D is uncertain. CDR1 is MNHEY and CDR2 is SVGAGI in the germline V gene. The V gene lost 6 bases and the J gene lost 4 bases, with 12 bases spanning the gap. This CDR3 has 13 amino acids.

This clone is medium-sized (0.01 to 0.1%) by share. The CDR3 reads CASSPEASGGTDTQYF. CDR3 nucleotides: TGTGCCAGCTCACCAGAAGCTAGCGGGGGCACAGATACGCAGTATTTT. This sequence joins TRBV18 and TRBJ2-3; 9 nucleotides agree with TRBD2. CDR1 and CDR2 (germline): KGHSH, LQKENI. J was trimmed by 1 base and V by 2 bases; bases with no gene match: 4. The CDR3 totals 16 residues.

This clone turned up a few times. The rearrangement uses TRBV5-1 and TRBJ2-1, with 10 bases matching TRBD2. Germline V CDR1 and CDR2: SGHRS, YFSETQ. V lost 3 bases and J lost 4; bases outside the gene matches: 7. There are 16 residues in the CDR3. This CDR3 is CASSSGLAVKYNEQFF. The CDR3 nucleotides read TGCGCCAGCAGCTCAGGACTAGCGGTCAAATACAATGAGCAGTTCTTC.

The rearrangement links TRBV4-3 to TRBJ2-1, with D maybe TRBD2 (5 bases). Germline CDR1 is LGHNA and CDR2 is YSLEER. This CDR3 has 15 amino acids. Trimming stripped 0 bases from V and 6 bases from J, with 12 bases between. CDR3 nucleotide sequence: TGCGCCAGCAGCCAAGATCCCCTAGCCTCCAATGAGCAGTTCTTC. Its protein product is CASSQDPLASNEQFF.

This chain uses TRBV5-1 with TRBJ2-5, with a possible D match to TRBD2 (6 bases). V was trimmed by 4 bases and J by 2 bases, leaving 15 bases between them. CDR3 length: 15 residues. CDR1 is SGHRS and CDR2 is YFSETQ in the germline V gene. CDR3 protein: CASSPDPGLQETQYF. CDR3 nucleotides: TGCGCCAGCAGCCCCGACCCGGGACTTCAAGAGACCCAGTACTTC.

The chain uses TRBV18 and TRBJ1-6; D might be TRBD1 (6 bases). V lost 6 bases and J 9 bases, leaving 15 bases between the germline ends. Germline CDR1 reads KGHSH; CDR2 reads LQKENI. The CDR3 spans 14 residues. Here the CDR3 DNA reads TGTGCCAGCTCTTCGGCAGGGGAAGGTTCACCCCTCCACTTT. It encodes CASSSAGEGSPLHF.

V and J are TRBV2 and TRBJ2-7; the D gene is possibly TRBD2 (6 bases). Germline loops: CDR1 SNHLY, CDR2 FYNNEI. V lost 11 bases to trimming and J lost 2 bases, with 16 bases between them. CDR3 length: 13 amino acids. The DNA of the CDR3 is TGTGCCGTCTTGCGGGGCGGACCCTACGAGCAGTACTTC. Translated, it gives CAVLRGGPYEQYF.

This sequence joins TRBV4-1 and TRBJ2-3, with TRBD2 matching 12 bases. V shed 4 bases and J 6 bases; nucleotides not matched to a gene: 5. CDR3 length: 15 amino acids. Germline V lookup: CDR1 MGHRA, CDR2 YSYEKL. The chain's CDR3 is CASSLLAGGADTQYF. CDR3 coding DNA: TGCGCCAGCAGCCTACTAGCGGGAGGCGCGGATACGCAGTATTTT.

This clone showed up just a few times. V gene TRBV6-6 combines with J gene TRBJ2-7; 9 positions match TRBD2. CDR3 length: 16 amino acids. The germline CDR1 and CDR2 sequences are MNHNY and SVGAGI (reference sequence). V was pared by 4 bases and J by 0 bases, with 7 bases of the junction left unmatched. The CDR3: CASSSLGSGSSYEQYF. The CDR3 bases are TGTGCCAGCAGTTCCCTGGGTAGCGGGAGCTCCTACGAGCAGTACTTC.